What follows is one TCR beta chain and its context. For TCRbeta, the library was prepared with unique molecular identifiers. One entry per CDR3 protein, called by TCRdb with MiXCR from the PCR reads. The table records a few hundred thousand distinct CDR3 sequences, 10% to 15% of them present only once. This entry belongs to a study of T-cell reconstitution after alpha-beta-depleted transplantation in children. V was clipped by 0 bases and J by 7 bases, with 13 bases between them. Germline values: CDR1 DFQATT, CDR2 SNEGSKA (reference sequence). CDR3 length: 13 amino acids. The chain recombines TRBV20-1 with TRBJ2-7; D gene ambiguous. Sequences were derived from PBMCs, mostly from graft donor cells, sampled 360 days after TCRalphabeta/CD19-depleted stem cell transplant. The receptor comes from a male patient under 18 who had a stem cell transplant for acute myeloid leukemia, so the T cells may come from the graft donor. The CDR3 DNA reads as TGCAGTGCTAGAGATGGCAGAAGCGAAGAGCAGTACTTC. Translation gives CSARDGRSEEQYF.